This T cell receptor beta chain comes out of a study of radiotherapy plus CTLA-4 blockade in lung cancer. On the study more broadly: In 18% of patients, objective responses were seen; 30% to 35% had disease control.

Measured with immunoSEQ multiplex PCR; TCRdb has only the in-frame clones, and not every one. Of about 90,000 clones listed, roughly four fifths were seen once; the top ten hold 14% to 15%. With respect to this clone: As yet, its antigen is unknown.

V lost 1 base and J lost 6, with 7 bases in between. CDR1 is SGHKS, CDR2 YYEKEE, per germline (reference sequence). The CDR3 runs 13 residues. Notes on the study in general: Early shifts in blood T cell clones, with interferon-beta, reportedly predicted response best.

The starting material was peripheral blood, obtained from a patient treated with radiotherapy plus ipilimumab. The J gene is TRBJ2-2, the V gene TRBV5-5, with D unresolved. This TCR was sampled from a human donor with non-small cell lung cancer that progressed on radiotherapy plus ipilimumab. CDR3 bases: TGTGCCAGCAGCTTGACCATGGCCGGGGAGCTGTTTTTT. Translation gives CASSLTMAGELFF. The full variable domain, in which reference TRBV5-5 and TRBJ2-2 provide the parts outside the CDR3, is DAGVTQSPTHLIKTRGQQVTLRCSPISGHKSVSWYQQVLGQGPQFIFQYYEKEERGRGNFPDRFSARQFPNYSSELNVNALLLGDSALYLCASSLTMAGELFFGEGSRLTVL.